The 17 T cell receptor beta chains in this list originate from one sample, sequenced in a study of blood T cell repertoires in COVID-19. Generated by immunoSEQ multiplex PCR, the TCRdb table keeps only in-frame clones and is missing some. The table lists about 410,000 clones, roughly 85% of them singletons. The sequenced sample was peripheral blood. The origin of the receptors is a woman aged 25 to 45 with active or convalescent COVID-19.

The count of this clone is one. The rearrangement joins TRBV6-5 to TRBJ2-2, with D possibly TRBD1 on 5 matching bases. Per the germline V gene, CDR1 is MNHEY and CDR2 is SVGAGI. The CDR3 totals 15 residues. V was clipped by 4 bases and J by 1 base, with 10 bases between them. The CDR3, as DNA: TGTGCCAGCAGTTTGTTAGGGGAGAACACCGGGGAGCTGTTTTTT. This gives the protein CASSLLGENTGELFF.

The V call is TRBV4-1, the J call TRBJ2-3; 10 nucleotides align to TRBD2. Unmatched junction bases numbered 12, after V lost 4 bases and J lost 2 bases. The CDR3 extends over 18 amino acids. The germline CDR1 and CDR2 sequences are MGHRA and YSYEKL. The CDR3 sequence is CASSLSTPTSGFTDTQYF. The DNA for the CDR3 is TGCGCCAGCAGCCTTTCAACCCCGACTAGCGGGTTCACAGATACGCAGTATTTT.

This clone was seen more than once but under ten times. The same CDR3 can be traced to other DNA sequences in this sample. The CDR3 nucleotides are TGCGCCAGCAGCTTGGGACAGGGAGTCACTGAAGCTTTCTTT. This translates into CASSLGQGVTEAFF. This chain joins TRBV5-1 and TRBJ1-1; 7 nucleotides agree with TRBD1. The V segment lost 0 bases and the J segment 4 bases; nucleotides outside the gene matches: 3. The germline V gene encodes CDR1 SGHRS and CDR2 YFSETQ. This CDR3 contains 14 residues. The whole variable domain, remainder taken from reference TRBV5-1 and TRBJ1-1, is KAGVTQTPRYLIKTRGQQVTLSCSPISGHRSVSWYQQTPGQGLQFLFEYFSETQRNKGNFPGRFSGRQFSNSRSEMNVSTLELGDSALYLCASSLGQGVTEAFFGQGTRLTVV.

The chain recombines TRBV5-4 with TRBJ1-1; D is undetermined. Trimming stripped 4 bases from V and 1 base from J, with 5 bases between. The germline gives CDR1 SGHNT, CDR2 YYREEE (reference sequence). The CDR3 length is 12 residues. The CDR3 loop is CASSGGNTEAFF. The CDR3 bases are TGTGCCAGCAGCGGAGGGAACACTGAAGCTTTCTTT.

The J gene is TRBJ2-7, the V gene TRBV19; 10 bases align to TRBD2. J lost 2 bases, V lost 3 bases, and 4 bases had no gene match. The CDR3 has 15 residues. Germline V lookup: CDR1 LNHDA, CDR2 SQIVND (reference sequence). CDR3 residues: CASSIQREGPYEQYF. The CDR3 nucleotides read TGTGCCAGTAGTATCCAGCGGGAGGGACCCTACGAGCAGTACTTC.

The chain carries TRBV6-1 and TRBJ2-3; 8 positions agree with TRBD2. CDR3 length equals 17 residues. Losses at the gene ends were 7 bases for V and 2 bases for J; bases not matched to a gene: 14. From germline, CDR1 is MNHNS and CDR2 SASEGT. CDR3: CASIDSWRGEDTDTQYF. The CDR3, as DNA: TGTGCCAGCATTGATTCGTGGCGGGGGGAGGACACAGATACGCAGTATTTT.

This clone was counted a single time. The CDR3 loop is CASSVPGGTYNEQFF. CDR3 nucleotide sequence: TGTGCCAGCAGCGTCCCGGGGGGAACCTACAATGAGCAGTTCTTC. The J gene is TRBJ2-1, the V gene TRBV9; 7 bases align to TRBD2. Germline values: CDR1 SGDLS, CDR2 YYNGEE. The CDR3 spans 15 residues. With 2 bases clipped from V and 2 bases from J, the junction kept 4 bases outside the gene matches.

This clone appeared once. The V gene is TRBV5-8, the J gene TRBJ1-3, with D hard to call. The germline gives CDR1 SGHTS, CDR2 YDEGEE. V was pared by 3 bases and J by 6 bases, with 13 bases between. The CDR3 is 14 amino acids. The chain's CDR3 is CASSSRGLLNTIYF. For the CDR3, the DNA is TGTGCCAGCAGCTCTAGAGGGTTATTAAACACCATATATTTT.

In this sample, this clone turned up a few times. The CDR3 is CSVLTDSLNTEAFF. For the CDR3, the DNA is TGCAGCGTCCTGACCGACAGTTTAAACACTGAAGCTTTCTTT. The chain couples TRBV29-1 to TRBJ1-1; D perhaps matches TRBD1 (5 bases). CDR3 length: 14 amino acids. Germline V gene lookup returns CDR1 SQVTM and CDR2 ANQGSEA. Trimming took 6 bases from V and 2 from J, leaving 16 bases between them.

The chain is built from TRBV28 and TRBJ1-5; D may be TRBD1 (6 bases). The CDR3 consists of 15 residues. V dropped 6 bases and J dropped 7 bases, with 19 bases sitting between them. Germline V gene lookup returns CDR1 MDHEN and CDR2 SYDVKM. CDR3 sequence reads: CASSPYRESGQPQHF. The CDR3 DNA sequence: TGTGCCAGCAGCCCTTACAGGGAATCAGGCCAGCCCCAGCATTTT.

The gene calls are TRBV13 and TRBJ2-3; 8 bases fit TRBD1. V trimming: 6 bases; J trimming: 3 bases; junction bases outside the gene matches: 5. The germline CDR1 and CDR2 sequences are PRHDT and FYEKMQ (reference sequence). CDR3 length: 14 amino acids. CDR3 coding DNA: TGTGCCAGCAGTTCGGACAGGGTGACAGATACGCAGTATTTT. Protein: CASSSDRVTDTQYF.

The chain has TRBV10-3 and TRBJ2-7; 9 nucleotides agree with TRBD1. The CDR3 extends over 11 amino acids. V dropped 10 bases and J dropped 5; count of bases not matched to a gene: 3. Germline CDR1 ENHRY, CDR2 SYGVKD. In DNA, the CDR3 is TGTGCCACGGGACAGGGCAACGAGCAGTACTTC. Its translation is CATGQGNEQYF.

The gene calls are TRBV28 and TRBJ1-1; no reliable D call. The ends were cut back, 3 bases at V and 0 bases at J, with 11 bases in the middle. The CDR3 covers 15 residues. Germline loops: CDR1 MDHEN, CDR2 SYDVKM. As DNA, the CDR3 is TGTGCCAGCAGTTTTGGGCAACCCATGAACACTGAAGCTTTCTTT. Protein product: CASSFGQPMNTEAFF.

The rearrangement uses TRBV3-1 (or the pseudogene TRBV3-2) and TRBJ2-5, with 14 bases that match TRBD2. CDR3 size: 18 residues. The germline gives CDR1 LGHDT, CDR2 YNNKEL (reference sequence). The V and J ends lost 1 base and 5 bases, in that order; junction bases with no gene match: 9. The chain's CDR3 is CASSQGGTSGRSRETQYF. CDR3 coding DNA: TGTGCCAGCAGCCAAGGCGGGACTAGCGGGAGATCCAGGGAGACCCAGTACTTC.

This rearrangement joins TRBV18 to TRBJ2-2; TRBD1 is a possible D gene (6 bases). Germline CDR1 is KGHSH and CDR2 is LQKENI. The germline V and J ends were trimmed by 6 bases and 6 bases, with 17 bases remaining between them. This CDR3 contains 15 residues. CDR3 nucleotide sequence: TGTGCCAGCTCCTTTAGAGGGGACACGGCCGGGGAGCTGTTTTTT. This gives the protein CASSFRGDTAGELFF.

The V gene is TRBV15, the J gene TRBJ1-2; 8 bases are shared with TRBD1. Germline values: CDR1 LNHNV, CDR2 YYDKDF (reference sequence). The CDR3 is 17 amino acids. Trimming removed 3 bases from V and 6 bases from J; junction bases left unmatched: 15. CDR3 in amino acids: CATSRGGQGAVWNGYTF. The DNA of the CDR3 is TGTGCCACCAGCAGGGGAGGGCAGGGGGCGGTCTGGAATGGCTACACCTTC.

This sequence joins TRBV19 and TRBJ2-1; TRBD2 matches 12 bases. The germline CDR1 and CDR2 sequences are LNHDA and SQIVND (reference sequence). J was trimmed by 6 bases and V by 3 bases; bases with no gene match: 6. This CDR3 is 16 amino acids long. As DNA, the CDR3 is TGTGCCAGTAGTATCCTCCAGACTAGCGGGAGCAATGAGCAGTTCTTC. Its translation is CASSILQTSGSNEQFF.